One sample yielded the 28 T cell receptor beta chains listed below, sequenced in a study of blood T cells in healthy people across ages. The authors ran a second PCR of 7 to 11 cycles using a sample-barcoded 5' primer and a J-beta primer mix. In TCRdb, the 5' RACE reads were re-called with MiXCR into one record per CDR3 protein. The data hold approximately 1.5 million distinct CDR3 sequences, with roughly 43% observed a single time. The sequenced material came from blood. These receptors originate from a woman younger than 35 in good health.

The chain links TRBV6-5 to TRBJ1-1, with 7 bases fitting TRBD1. CDR1 and CDR2 from the germline V gene are MNHEY and SVGAGI. This CDR3 is built from 15 residues. Germline trimming cut 0 bases from V and 0 bases from J; bases unmatched to any gene: 1. As DNA, the CDR3 is TGTGCCAGCAGTTACTCGACAGGGTTGAACACTGAAGCTTTCTTT. Its protein is CASSYSTGLNTEAFF.

The gene calls are TRBV20-1 and TRBJ2-3, with D perhaps being TRBD1 or TRBD2 (5 bases each). Trimming left V 0 bases short and J 2 bases short, with 9 bases between. Germline-derived CDR1 and CDR2 are DFQATT and SNEGSKA (reference sequence). There are 14 residues in the CDR3. The CDR3 bases are TGCAGTGCTAGAGATGGGGGAGTCACAGATACGCAGTATTTT. Its translation: CSARDGGVTDTQYF.

V and J are TRBV6-1 and TRBJ2-3, with D perhaps TRBD2 (6 bases). Deletions cut 8 bases from V and 6 bases from J, with 15 bases between. Germline loops: CDR1 MNHNS, CDR2 SASEGT. The CDR3 length is 13 residues. CDR3 in DNA: TGTGCCAGCTCAGTCGGGAGTGGGGATACGCAGTATTTT. As protein: CASSVGSGDTQYF.

This clonotype has more than one count but fewer than ten. The gene calls are TRBV4-3 and TRBJ1-1, with D unresolved. CDR3 length equals 13 residues. Germline CDR1 and CDR2: LGHNA and YSLEER. V was clipped by 2 bases and J by 7 bases, with 11 bases between them. CDR3 residues: CASSQIVQNEAFF. DNA of the CDR3: TGCGCCAGCAGCCAAATAGTACAAAATGAAGCTTTCTTT.

The J gene is TRBJ1-2, the V gene TRBV20-1; 11 nucleotides line up with TRBD1. The CDR3 covers 15 residues. V gave up 5 bases and J gave up 1 base; unmatched junction bases: 6. CDR1 DFQATT and CDR2 SNEGSKA come from the germline V gene (reference sequence). The CDR3 bases are TGCAGTGCTCTCAGGACAGGGGGCGGTAACTATGGCTACACCTTC. Its translation: CSALRTGGGNYGYTF.

This clonotype was found a few times. The chain recombines TRBV29-1 with TRBJ2-5, with 8 bases lining up with TRBD2. This CDR3 spans 14 amino acids. The J segment lost 3 bases and the V segment lost 3 bases, leaving 6 bases of the junction unmatched. Germline V gene data show CDR1 as SQVTM and CDR2 as ANQGSEA. The CDR3 spells CSVDDGRGEETQYF. In DNA form, the CDR3 reads TGCAGCGTTGATGACGGGAGGGGCGAAGAGACCCAGTACTTC.

V gene TRBV3-1 combines with J gene TRBJ2-1; a weak D match, TRBD2 (5 bases). The CDR3 covers 15 residues. The V end was cut by 3 bases, the J end by 5 bases, with 14 bases between. Germline V gives CDR1 LGHDT, CDR2 YNNKEL (reference sequence). CDR3 residues: CASSQLWQRDNEQFF. CDR3 bases: TGTGCCAGCAGCCAGCTTTGGCAGAGGGACAATGAGCAGTTCTTC.

The rearrangement uses TRBV10-3 and TRBJ2-7; a possible D gene is TRBD2 (6 bases). The V gene's germline CDR1 is ENHRY and CDR2 SYGVKD. V lost 4 bases and J 2 bases, leaving 9 bases between the germline ends. The CDR3 loop spans 13 amino acids. In nucleotides, the CDR3 is TGTGCCATCAGTGCAGGACTACCCTACGAGCAGTACTTC. Translating it yields CAISAGLPYEQYF.

This clonotype showed up just a few times. This rearrangement joins TRBV13 to TRBJ2-1, with 7 bases identical to TRBD2. The CDR3 length is 17 residues. Germline assignment: CDR1 PRHDT and CDR2 FYEKMQ (reference sequence). The junction had 14 bases not matched to a gene; V was cut back by 4 bases and J by 5 bases. The CDR3 reads CASSSFDLADYHNEQFF. The CDR3 coding sequence is TGTGCCAGCAGCTCATTCGATCTAGCGGACTACCACAATGAGCAGTTCTTC.

This clonotype was seen a handful of times. The chain employs TRBV28 and TRBJ1-5, with D unresolved. Trimming cost V 5 bases and J 4 bases, with 12 bases left between them. Germline CDR1 is MDHEN and CDR2 is SYDVKM. CDR3 length: 14 residues. CDR3 coding DNA: TGTGCCAGCAGTCCTCCTGAAGGGAATCAGCCCCAGCATTTT. The encoded protein is CASSPPEGNQPQHF.

The chain uses TRBV5-5 and TRBJ1-6; the D gene is possibly TRBD1 (5 bases). Trimming took 1 base from V and 5 from J, leaving 10 bases between them. The CDR3 is 15 amino acids. In germline, CDR1 is SGHKS, CDR2 YYEKEE (reference sequence). CDR3 sequence: CASSLWSGNNSPLHF. The DNA for the CDR3 is TGTGCCAGCAGCTTGTGGTCAGGGAATAATTCACCCCTCCACTTT.

This clonotype was seen at least ten times. V gene TRBV4-3 combines with J gene TRBJ2-7, with 12 bases identical to TRBD2. Germline CDR1 is LGHNA and CDR2 is YSLEER. J was trimmed by 0 bases and V by 3 bases; bases with no gene match: 9. This CDR3 contains 18 residues. CDR3 coding DNA: TGCGCCAGCAGCCAGAACCATATGACTAGCGGGGGCTCCTACGAGCAGTACTTC. Translation gives CASSQNHMTSGGSYEQYF.

The J gene is TRBJ2-3, the V gene TRBV20-1, with 9 bases that match TRBD1. V shed 0 bases, J shed 8 bases, and the junction held 9 bases outside the gene matches. CDR1 and CDR2 (germline): DFQATT, SNEGSKA (reference sequence). The CDR3 runs 15 residues. CDR3 in amino acids: CSAREPGTGQSTQYF. The CDR3 DNA reads TGCAGTGCTAGAGAACCCGGGACAGGGCAGAGTACGCAGTATTTT.

The chain links TRBV6-2 or TRBV6-3 to TRBJ1-2; 11 bases are shared with TRBD1. The germline gives CDR1 MNHEY, CDR2 SVGEGT. The ends lost 3 bases at V and 2 bases at J; junction bases unmatched: 8. The CDR3 spans 17 residues. CDR3 DNA sequence: TGTGCCAGCAGTTATTCCTCCGGGACAGGGGGAAACTATGGCTACACCTTC. The encoded protein is CASSYSSGTGGNYGYTF.

This clonotype was seen a handful of times. This chain joins TRBV4-1 and TRBJ1-1; no definite D call. V dropped 0 bases and J dropped 0 bases, with 8 bases sitting between them. CDR3 length: 15 amino acids. The germline V gene encodes CDR1 MGHRA and CDR2 YSYEKL. CDR3 residues: CASSQDAALNTEAFF. In DNA, the CDR3 is TGCGCCAGCAGCCAAGACGCAGCATTGAACACTGAAGCTTTCTTT.

This clonotype was counted only a few times. The chain's CDR3 is CASSLALGGAYNEQFF. The CDR3 coding sequence is TGTGCCAGCAGCTTAGCGCTCGGGGGGGCCTACAATGAGCAGTTCTTC. This chain uses TRBV7-2 with TRBJ2-1, with 8 bases lining up with TRBD2. The germline V gene encodes CDR1 SGHTA and CDR2 FQGNSA. Trimming took 0 bases from V and 2 from J; bases not matched to a gene: 3. This CDR3 is built from 16 residues.

V and J are TRBV6-2 or TRBV6-3 and TRBJ2-1; D gene ambiguous. The J call is uncertain, as TRBJ2-7 better fits the DNA end. The CDR3 extends over 14 amino acids. CDR1 MNHEY and CDR2 SVGEGT come from the germline V gene. CDR3 protein: CASKFGSSYNEQYF. The CDR3, as DNA: TGTGCCAGCAAGTTTGGCAGCTCCTACAATGAGCAGTACTTC.

This sequence joins TRBV6-5 and TRBJ1-2; D gene uncertain. The V and J ends lost 1 base and 0 bases respectively, with 9 bases between them. Per the germline V gene, CDR1 is MNHEY and CDR2 is SVGAGI. CDR3 length: 15 amino acids. The CDR3 loop reads CASSYFRDSNYGYTF. The CDR3 DNA sequence: TGTGCCAGCAGTTACTTTAGGGATTCTAACTATGGCTACACCTTC.

In this sample, this clonotype turned up a few times. The chain combines TRBV27 with TRBJ1-1, with D possibly being TRBD1 (5 bases). CDR1 MNHEY and CDR2 SMNVEV come from the germline V gene (reference sequence). CDR3 length: 15 amino acids. V lost 3 bases and J 1 base, leaving 12 bases between the germline ends. This CDR3 is CASSLQGTGNTEAFF. DNA of the CDR3: TGTGCCAGCAGTTTGCAGGGCACGGGGAACACTGAAGCTTTCTTT.

The V gene is TRBV7-2, the J gene TRBJ2-7, with D tentatively TRBD2 (5 bases). The V gene lost 5 bases and the J gene lost 2 bases, with 13 bases spanning the gap. Germline values: CDR1 SGHTA, CDR2 FQGNSA. The CDR3 sequence is 14 residues long. CDR3 region: CASSVQRLAYEQYF. CDR3 sequence (DNA): TGTGCCAGCAGCGTACAGCGGTTGGCCTACGAGCAGTACTTC.

Many counts were recorded for this clonotype. The CDR3 spells CASSLGLAGSSYEQYF. In DNA form, the CDR3 reads TGTGCCAGCTCATTGGGTCTAGCGGGGAGCTCCTACGAGCAGTACTTC. The rearrangement joins TRBV18 to TRBJ2-7; 9 bases fit TRBD2. The V and J ends lost 5 bases and 0 bases, in that order; junction bases with no gene match: 8. The CDR3 contains 16 residues. Germline V lookup: CDR1 KGHSH, CDR2 LQKENI.

This chain links TRBV4-1 with TRBJ2-5, with D maybe TRBD2 (6 bases). This CDR3 has 19 residues. The germline V gene encodes CDR1 MGHRA and CDR2 YSYEKL. V lost 0 bases to trimming and J lost 0 bases, with 20 bases between them. DNA for the CDR3: TGCGCCAGCAGCCAAGATCTCGGAAGATTAGCGGTATACCAAGAGACCCAGTACTTC. The encoded protein is CASSQDLGRLAVYQETQYF.

The chain joins TRBV12-3 or TRBV12-4 to TRBJ1-2; 8 positions agree with TRBD1. This CDR3 is 16 amino acids long. The V gene end was trimmed by 6 bases and the J gene end by 4 bases; junction bases not matched to a gene: 13. The CDR3 spells CASSPFDRGWRYGYTF. In DNA form, the CDR3 reads TGTGCCAGCAGCCCCTTTGACAGGGGTTGGCGCTATGGCTACACCTTC.

The chain links TRBV2 to TRBJ2-5; D possibly corresponds to TRBD2 (6 bases). The tail of the sequence fits TRBJ2-7 better, so the J call may be wrong. Germline loops: CDR1 SNHLY, CDR2 FYNNEI. This CDR3 is built from 15 residues. For the CDR3, the DNA is TGTGCCAGCAGTGGGGGCCAGACTAGAGTCTACGAGCAGTACTTC. Amino acids: CASSGGQTRVYEQYF.

Only a few counts were recorded for this clonotype. This sequence joins TRBV28 and TRBJ2-5, with D perhaps matching TRBD1 or TRBD2 (6 bases each). CDR1 and CDR2 (germline): MDHEN, SYDVKM. V lost 6 bases and J lost 4, with 21 bases in between. There are 16 residues in the CDR3. Written as DNA, the CDR3 is TGTGCCAGCAGCCCGTCCCCGCGGGACAACATAGAGACCCAGTACTTC. It specifies CASSPSPRDNIETQYF.

The chain uses TRBV15 and TRBJ2-5; no definite D call. Germline V lookup: CDR1 LNHNV, CDR2 YYDKDF (reference sequence). This CDR3 has 14 residues. The germline V and J ends were trimmed by 0 bases and 11 bases, with 16 bases remaining between them. The CDR3 is CATSRDPGRDEQYF. The CDR3 DNA follows: TGTGCCACCAGCAGAGATCCGGGTAGGGATGAGCAGTACTTC.

J is TRBJ2-5 and V is TRBV29-1; D gene ambiguous. TRBJ2-7 matches the DNA end more closely, so the J call is doubtful. CDR3 length: 12 residues. In germline, CDR1 is SQVTM, CDR2 ANQGSEA. The CDR3 bases are TGCAGCGTTTTATCCCCGACCTCCGAGCAGTACTTC. Encoded protein: CSVLSPTSEQYF.

V usage is TRBV3-1 and J usage is TRBJ2-1; the match to TRBD2 covers 13 bases. V was pared by 4 bases and J by 3 bases, with 3 bases of the junction left unmatched. Germline values: CDR1 LGHDT, CDR2 YNNKEL (reference sequence). The CDR3 contains 16 residues. In DNA form, the CDR3 reads TGTGCCAGCAGCCCGACTAGCGGGGGGCACTACAATGAGCAGTTCTTC. Encoded protein: CASSPTSGGHYNEQFF.